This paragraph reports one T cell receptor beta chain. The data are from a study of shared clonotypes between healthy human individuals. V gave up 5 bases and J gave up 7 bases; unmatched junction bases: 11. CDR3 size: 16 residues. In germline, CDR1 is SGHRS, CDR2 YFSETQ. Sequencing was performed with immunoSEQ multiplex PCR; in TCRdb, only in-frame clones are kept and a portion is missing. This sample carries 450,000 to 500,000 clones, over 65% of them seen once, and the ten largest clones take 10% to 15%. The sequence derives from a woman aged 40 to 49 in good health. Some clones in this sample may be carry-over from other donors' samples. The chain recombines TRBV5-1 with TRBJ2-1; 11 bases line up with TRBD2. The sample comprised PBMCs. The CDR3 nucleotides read TGCGCCAGCAGTCCAGGGGCTAGCGGGAGGCGGAATGAGCAGTTCTTC. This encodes CASSPGASGRRNEQFF. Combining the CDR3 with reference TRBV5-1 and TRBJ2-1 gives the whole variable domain KAGVTQTPRYLIKTRGQQVTLSCSPISGHRSVSWYQQTPGQGLQFLFEYFSETQRNKGNFPGRFSGRQFSNSRSEMNVSTLELGDSALYLCASSPGASGRRNEQFFGPGTRLTVL.